A few counts support the clone carrying this TCR beta chain. TCRdb ran MiXCR on the reads and lists one entry per CDR3 protein. The table includes just under 300,000 distinct CDR3 sequences, about a tenth detected once. The CDR3 extends over 13 amino acids. Germline-derived CDR1 and CDR2 are DFQATT and SNEGSKA (reference sequence). Trimming pared 0 bases from V and 1 base from J, leaving 7 bases between. The sample originates from a study of T cell repertoires in cytomegalovirus infection. Background on the study: A matching HLA type, together with CMV infection, was signaled by public TCR beta signatures.

The sequencing sample was made of PBMCs. V and J are TRBV20-1 and TRBJ2-7; D call uncertain. This TCR was sampled from a human donor in good health (CMV status not recorded). Some clones in this sample may be carry-over from other donors' samples. CDR3 amino acids: CSAREWPSYEQYF. The DNA for the CDR3 is TGCAGTGCTAGAGAGTGGCCGTCCTACGAGCAGTACTTC.